Following are 6 T cell receptor beta chains from one sample sequenced in a study of blood T cell repertoires in COVID-19. Repertoires were generated with immunoSEQ multiplex PCR, while TCRdb's copy carries only in-frame clones and drops some. The sample holds fewer than 250,000 clones, 80% to 90% seen once. The specimen sequenced was PBMCs or T cells enriched from blood (not recorded which). The receptors were gathered from a middle-aged woman who had been exposed to COVID-19.

About this clone itself: Other DNA sequences in this specimen translate into the identical CDR3. This sequence joins TRBV6-5 and TRBJ1-5; D is possibly TRBD1 (6 bases). This CDR3 has 15 amino acids. Per the germline V gene, CDR1 is MNHEY and CDR2 is SVGAGI. The germline V and J ends were trimmed by 2 bases and 0 bases, with 8 bases remaining between them. CDR3: CASSYGGNSNQPQHF. CDR3 sequence (DNA): TGTGCCAGCAGTTACGGGGGCAATAGCAATCAGCCCCAGCATTTT.

This clone occurred once. The J gene is TRBJ1-1, the V gene TRBV12-3 or TRBV12-4, with D possibly TRBD1 on 6 matching bases. This CDR3 region has 13 residues. Between the trimmed V and J ends, which lost 5 bases and 4 bases, there was a span of 11 bases. Here the CDR3 DNA reads TGTGCCAGCAGTAACTACAGGGTCACTGAAGCTTTCTTT. Its protein is CASSNYRVTEAFF.

The chain links TRBV7-8 to TRBJ1-2; D not certain. The germline gives CDR1 SGHVS, CDR2 FQNEAQ. The CDR3 covers 19 residues. Trimming removed 1 base from V and 1 base from J, with 22 bases in between. Here the CDR3 DNA reads TGTGCCAGCAGCTTAGGGGTTTTGCAGCGACTACTTGGTAACTATGGCTACACCTTC. It is translated as CASSLGVLQRLLGNYGYTF.

The chain recombines TRBV5-6 with TRBJ1-2, with D possibly TRBD1 on 6 matching bases. Trimming removed 2 bases at V and 8 bases at J, with 10 bases between. The CDR3 loop spans 12 amino acids. Germline values: CDR1 SGHDT, CDR2 YYEEEE. CDR3 amino acids: CASSLTGRGYTF. For the CDR3, the DNA is TGTGCCAGCAGCTTAACAGGGAGAGGCTACACCTTC. Full variable domain (missing parts from reference TRBV5-6 and TRBJ1-2): DAGVTQSPTHLIKTRGQQVTLRCSPKSGHDTVSWYQQALGQGPQFIFQYYEEEERQRGNFPDRFSGHQFPNYSSELNVNALLLGDSALYLCASSLTGRGYTFGSGTRLTVV.

CDR3 sequence (DNA): TGTGCCAGCAGCTTAGATCTCCCGGGGGAAGGCAATCAGCCCCAGCATTTT. It codes for CASSLDLPGEGNQPQHF. The chain couples TRBV11-2 to TRBJ1-5, with D possibly being TRBD1 (5 bases). The ends were cut back, 0 bases at V and 2 bases at J, with 14 bases in the middle. The CDR3 totals 17 residues. Germline V gene lookup returns CDR1 SGHAT and CDR2 FQNNGV.

The chain uses TRBV15 and TRBJ2-1; TRBD1 matches at 8 bases. The trim removed 6 bases at V and 3 bases at J, leaving 4 bases unmatched. Germline loops: CDR1 LNHNV, CDR2 YYDKDF (reference sequence). The CDR3 runs 14 residues. The CDR3 DNA sequence: TGTGCCACCAGAGGGACAGGTCACTACAATGAGCAGTTCTTC. Its translation: CATRGTGHYNEQFF.